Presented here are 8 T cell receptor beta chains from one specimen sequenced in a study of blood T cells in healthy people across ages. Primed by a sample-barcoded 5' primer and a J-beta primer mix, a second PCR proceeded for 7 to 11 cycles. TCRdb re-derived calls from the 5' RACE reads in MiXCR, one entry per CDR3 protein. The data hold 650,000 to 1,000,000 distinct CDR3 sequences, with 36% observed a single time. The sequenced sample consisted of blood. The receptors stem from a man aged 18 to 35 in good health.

CDR3 nucleotide sequence: TGCAGTGCTAGAACGGACAGAAACTATGGCTACACCTTC. Amino acid sequence: CSARTDRNYGYTF. This chain connects TRBV20-1 to TRBJ1-2; weak D call: TRBD1 (6 bases). Germline CDR1 DFQATT, CDR2 SNEGSKA (reference sequence). The V gene lost 2 bases and the J gene lost 2 bases, with 9 bases spanning the gap. The CDR3 is made up of 13 amino acids.

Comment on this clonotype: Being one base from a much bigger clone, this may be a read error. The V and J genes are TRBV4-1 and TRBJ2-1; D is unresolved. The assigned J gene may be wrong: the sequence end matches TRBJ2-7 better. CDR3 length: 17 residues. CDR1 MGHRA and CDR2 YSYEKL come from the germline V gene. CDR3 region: CASSQDEAYRPYNEQYF. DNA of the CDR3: TGCGCCAGCAGCCAAGACGAAGCGTACCGCCCCTACAATGAGCAGTACTTC.

DNA of the CDR3: TGTGCCAGCAGCTCCCTTCGACTTCCGGGGGGGTATGAGCAGTTCTTC. This translates into CASSSLRLPGGYEQFF. The chain combines TRBV7-2 with TRBJ2-1, with 8 nucleotides matching TRBD2. V shed 4 bases and J 8 bases; nucleotides not matched to a gene: 13. Germline-derived CDR1 and CDR2 are SGHTA and FQGNSA. The CDR3 is 16 residues long.

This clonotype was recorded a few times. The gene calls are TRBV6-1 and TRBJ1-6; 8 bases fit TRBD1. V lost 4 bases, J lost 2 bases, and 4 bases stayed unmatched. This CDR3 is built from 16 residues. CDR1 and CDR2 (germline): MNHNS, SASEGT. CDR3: CASSAGQGAYNSPLHF. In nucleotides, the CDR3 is TGTGCCAGCAGTGCAGGACAGGGCGCCTATAATTCACCCCTCCACTTT.

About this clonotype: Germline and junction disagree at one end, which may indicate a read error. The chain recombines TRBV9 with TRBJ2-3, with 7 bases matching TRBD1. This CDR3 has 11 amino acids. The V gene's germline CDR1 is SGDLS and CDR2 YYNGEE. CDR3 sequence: CASSGTGTQYF. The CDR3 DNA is TGTGCCAGCAGCGGGACAGGTACGCAGTATTTT.

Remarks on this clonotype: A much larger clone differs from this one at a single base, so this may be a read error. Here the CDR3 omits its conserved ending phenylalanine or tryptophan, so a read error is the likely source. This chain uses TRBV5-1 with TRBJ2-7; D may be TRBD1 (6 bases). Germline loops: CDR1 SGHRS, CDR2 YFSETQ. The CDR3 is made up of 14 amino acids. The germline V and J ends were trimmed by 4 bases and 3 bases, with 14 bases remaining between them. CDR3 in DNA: TGCGCCAGCAGCACGGACAGAATCTACTACGAGCAGTACATC. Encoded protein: CASSTDRIYYEQYI.

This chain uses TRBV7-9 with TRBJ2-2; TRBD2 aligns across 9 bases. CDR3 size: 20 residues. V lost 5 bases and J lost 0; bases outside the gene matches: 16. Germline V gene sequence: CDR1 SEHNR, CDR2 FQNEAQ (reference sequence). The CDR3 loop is CASSERPAGGNNANTGELFF. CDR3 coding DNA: TGTGCCAGCAGCGAAAGGCCAGCGGGGGGAAACAACGCGAACACCGGGGAGCTGTTTTTT.

The CDR3 DNA reads TGTGCCACCAGCAGAGATCGGGGAGGAGGAGATACGCAGTATTTT. It specifies CATSRDRGGGDTQYF. V gene TRBV15 combines with J gene TRBJ2-3; tentatively, D is TRBD2 (6 bases). The CDR3 runs to 15 residues. V was pared by 0 bases and J by 5 bases, with 12 bases between. Germline CDR1 and CDR2: LNHNV and YYDKDF (reference sequence).